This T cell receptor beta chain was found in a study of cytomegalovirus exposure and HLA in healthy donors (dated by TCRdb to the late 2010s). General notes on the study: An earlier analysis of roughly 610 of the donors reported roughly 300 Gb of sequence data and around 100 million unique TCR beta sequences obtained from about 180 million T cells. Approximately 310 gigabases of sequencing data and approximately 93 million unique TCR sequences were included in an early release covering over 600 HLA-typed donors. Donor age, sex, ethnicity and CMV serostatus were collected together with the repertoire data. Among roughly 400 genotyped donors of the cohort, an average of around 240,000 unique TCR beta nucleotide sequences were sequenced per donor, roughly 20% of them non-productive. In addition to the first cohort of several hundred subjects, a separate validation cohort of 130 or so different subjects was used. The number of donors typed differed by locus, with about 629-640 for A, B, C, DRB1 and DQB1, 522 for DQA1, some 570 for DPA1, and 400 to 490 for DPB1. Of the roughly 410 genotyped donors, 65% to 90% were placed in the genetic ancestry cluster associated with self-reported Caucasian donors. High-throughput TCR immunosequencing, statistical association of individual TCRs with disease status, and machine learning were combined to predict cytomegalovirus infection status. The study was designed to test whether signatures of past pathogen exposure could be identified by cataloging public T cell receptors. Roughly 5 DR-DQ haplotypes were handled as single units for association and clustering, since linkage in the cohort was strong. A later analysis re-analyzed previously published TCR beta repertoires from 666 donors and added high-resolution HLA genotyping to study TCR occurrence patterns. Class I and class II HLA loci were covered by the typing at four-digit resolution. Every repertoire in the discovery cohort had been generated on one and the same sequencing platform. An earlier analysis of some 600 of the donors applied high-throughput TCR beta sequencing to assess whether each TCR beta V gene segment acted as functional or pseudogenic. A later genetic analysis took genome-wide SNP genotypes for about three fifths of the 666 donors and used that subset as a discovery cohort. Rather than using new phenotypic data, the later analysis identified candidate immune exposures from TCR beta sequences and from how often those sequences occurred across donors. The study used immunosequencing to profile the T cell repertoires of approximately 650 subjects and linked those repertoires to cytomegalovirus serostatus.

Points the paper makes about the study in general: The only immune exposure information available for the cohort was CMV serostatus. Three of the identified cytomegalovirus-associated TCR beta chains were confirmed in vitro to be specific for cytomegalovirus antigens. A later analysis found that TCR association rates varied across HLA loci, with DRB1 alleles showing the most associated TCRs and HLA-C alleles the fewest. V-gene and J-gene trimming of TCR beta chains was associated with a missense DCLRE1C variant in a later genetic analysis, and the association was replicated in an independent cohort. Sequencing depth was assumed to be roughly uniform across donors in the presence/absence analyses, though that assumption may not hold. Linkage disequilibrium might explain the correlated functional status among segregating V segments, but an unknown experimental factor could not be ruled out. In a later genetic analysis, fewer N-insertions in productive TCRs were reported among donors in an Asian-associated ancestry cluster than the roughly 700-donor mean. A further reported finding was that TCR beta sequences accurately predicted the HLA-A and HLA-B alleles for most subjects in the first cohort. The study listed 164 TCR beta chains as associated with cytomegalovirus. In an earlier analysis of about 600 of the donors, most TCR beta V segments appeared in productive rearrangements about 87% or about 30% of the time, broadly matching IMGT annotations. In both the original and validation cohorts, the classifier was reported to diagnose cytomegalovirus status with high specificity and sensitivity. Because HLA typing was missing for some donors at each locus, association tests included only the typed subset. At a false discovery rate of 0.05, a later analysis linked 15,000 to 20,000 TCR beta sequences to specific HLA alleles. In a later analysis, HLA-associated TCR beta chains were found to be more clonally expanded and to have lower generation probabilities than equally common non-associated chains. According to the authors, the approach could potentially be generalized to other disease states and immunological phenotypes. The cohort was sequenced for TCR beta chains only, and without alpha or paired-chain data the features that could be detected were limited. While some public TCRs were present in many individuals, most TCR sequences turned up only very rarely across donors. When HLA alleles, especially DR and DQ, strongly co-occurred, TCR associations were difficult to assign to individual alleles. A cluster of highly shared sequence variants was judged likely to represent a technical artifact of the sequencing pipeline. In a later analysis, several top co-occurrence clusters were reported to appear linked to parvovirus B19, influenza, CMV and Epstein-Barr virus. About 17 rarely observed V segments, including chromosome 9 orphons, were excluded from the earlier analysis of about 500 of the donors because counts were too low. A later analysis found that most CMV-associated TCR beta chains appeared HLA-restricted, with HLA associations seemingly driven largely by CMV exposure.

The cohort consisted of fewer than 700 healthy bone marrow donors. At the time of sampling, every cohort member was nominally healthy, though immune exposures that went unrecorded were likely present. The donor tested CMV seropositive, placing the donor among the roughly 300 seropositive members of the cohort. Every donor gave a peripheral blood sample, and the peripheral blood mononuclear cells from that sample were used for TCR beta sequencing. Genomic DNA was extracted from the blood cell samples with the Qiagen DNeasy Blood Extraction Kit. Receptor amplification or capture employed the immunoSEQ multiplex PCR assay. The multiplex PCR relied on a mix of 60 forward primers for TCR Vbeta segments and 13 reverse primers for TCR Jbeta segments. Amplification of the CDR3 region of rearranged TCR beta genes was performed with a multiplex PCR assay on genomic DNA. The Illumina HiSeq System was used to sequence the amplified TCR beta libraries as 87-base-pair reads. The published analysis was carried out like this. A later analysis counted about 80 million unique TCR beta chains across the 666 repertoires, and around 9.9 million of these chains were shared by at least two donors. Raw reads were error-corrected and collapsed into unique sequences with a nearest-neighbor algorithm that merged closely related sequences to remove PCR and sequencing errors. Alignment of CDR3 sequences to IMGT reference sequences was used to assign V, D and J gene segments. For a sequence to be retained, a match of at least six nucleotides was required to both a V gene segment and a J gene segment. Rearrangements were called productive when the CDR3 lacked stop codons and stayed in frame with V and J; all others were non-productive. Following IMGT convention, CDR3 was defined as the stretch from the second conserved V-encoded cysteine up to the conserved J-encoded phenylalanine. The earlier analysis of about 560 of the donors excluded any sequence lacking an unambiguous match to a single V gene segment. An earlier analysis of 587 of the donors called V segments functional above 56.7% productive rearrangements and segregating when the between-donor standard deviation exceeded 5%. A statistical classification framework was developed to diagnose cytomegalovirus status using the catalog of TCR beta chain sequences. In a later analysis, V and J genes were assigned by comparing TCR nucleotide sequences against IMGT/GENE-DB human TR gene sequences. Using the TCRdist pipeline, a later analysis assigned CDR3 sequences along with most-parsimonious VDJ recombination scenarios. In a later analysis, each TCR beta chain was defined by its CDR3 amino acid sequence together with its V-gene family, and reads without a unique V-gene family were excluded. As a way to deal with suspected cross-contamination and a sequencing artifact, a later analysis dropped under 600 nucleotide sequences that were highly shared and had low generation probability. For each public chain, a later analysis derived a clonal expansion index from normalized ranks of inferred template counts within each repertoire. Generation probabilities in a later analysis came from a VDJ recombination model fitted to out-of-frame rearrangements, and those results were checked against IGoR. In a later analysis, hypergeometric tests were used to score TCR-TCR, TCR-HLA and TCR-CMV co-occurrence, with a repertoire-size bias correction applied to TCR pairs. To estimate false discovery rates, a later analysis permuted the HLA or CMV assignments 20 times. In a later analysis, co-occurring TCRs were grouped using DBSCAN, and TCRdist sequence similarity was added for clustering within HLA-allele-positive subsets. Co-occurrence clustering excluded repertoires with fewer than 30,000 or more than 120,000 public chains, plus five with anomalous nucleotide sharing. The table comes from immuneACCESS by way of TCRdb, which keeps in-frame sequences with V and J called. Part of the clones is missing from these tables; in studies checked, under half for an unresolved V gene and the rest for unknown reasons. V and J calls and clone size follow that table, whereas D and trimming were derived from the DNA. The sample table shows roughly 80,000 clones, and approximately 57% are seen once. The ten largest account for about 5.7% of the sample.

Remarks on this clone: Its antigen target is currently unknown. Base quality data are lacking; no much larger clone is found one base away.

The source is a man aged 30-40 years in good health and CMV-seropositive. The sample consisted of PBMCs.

In nucleotide form, the sequence is TGTGCCAGCAGCTTGGACAGGGGTGGAAATTCACCCCTCCACTTT. The resulting protein is CASSLDRGGNSPLHF. The receptor chain draws on TRBV11-2 and TRBJ1-6, and 9 junctional nucleotides match TRBD1. The CDR1 and CDR2 encoded by the germline V gene are SGHAT and FQNNGV. Taken from cysteine to phenylalanine, the CDR3 has 15 residues. Just the 45-base CDR3 DNA is kept, in frame starting at base 1. Clipping removes 3 bases from V and 7 bases from J, with 4 as the unmatched junction base count.